This TCR beta chain was documented in a study of blood T cell repertoires in COVID-19. Study information: Sites in the United States, Italy and Spain provided acute and convalescent COVID-19 samples. The analysed material was cDNA or gDNA that came from T cells, B-cell-depleted T cells, or PBMCs.

Methods used by the authors: Amplified reference gene primers provided the basis for estimating nucleated cell counts. Sequencing was performed with immunoSEQ multiplex PCR; in TCRdb, only in-frame clones are kept and a portion is missing. V and J calls and clone size are copied from that table; D and trimming were computed from the DNA. The sample comprises over 45,000 clones, approximately 80% of which are singletons, and around 53% rests with the top ten. CDR1 SEHNR and CDR2 FQNEAQ come from the germline V gene (reference sequence). The CDR3 runs to 14 residues. After removal of 6 bases from V and 5 bases from J, the junction contained 9 bases not matched to a gene.

This TCR was sampled from a man in his 70s with acute or convalescent COVID-19. Sequenced sample: peripheral blood. The chain uses TRBV7-9 and TRBJ2-7; 8 positions agree with TRBD1. In DNA, the CDR3 is TGTGCCAGCAGTTTGGGAGGACAGGGAAACGAGCAGTACTTC. It translates to CASSLGGQGNEQYF.